What follows describes a single TCR beta chain. The target antigen is unknown. CDR1 and CDR2 (germline): LNHDA, SQIVND (reference sequence). Trimming left V 3 bases short and J 8 bases short, with 13 bases between. The CDR3 length is 14 residues. Constant-segment primers served in 5'RACE that generated TCR alpha and TCR beta cDNA libraries bearing sample barcodes and UMIs. TCRdb itself ran the 5' RACE reads through MiXCR, one entry per CDR3 protein. The sample gives approximately 290,000 distinct CDR3 sequences, 19% of which show up once; more than 20% is in the top ten. The record originates from a study of T-cell memory formation after mild COVID-19. On the study more broadly: Clustering of TCRs was largely donor specific. Study-level results: Nothing confirmed that second-wave clones peaking on day 37 were specific for SARS-CoV-2. Later expanders leaned CD4+, whereas clones that contracted between day 15 and 85 were balanced CD4/CD8.

This TCR was recovered from a man between 18 and 29 years old who had mild COVID-19 (a few samples of this study predate the infection). Cell type and time point are not known. The chain carries TRBV19 and TRBJ1-4; TRBD1 is a possible D gene (5 bases). The specimen was PBMCs or a T cell subset sorted from them (not recorded which). In nucleotides, the CDR3 is TGTGCCAGTAGTATGCAGGGATCGGGCGAAAAACTGTTTTTT. Its protein product is CASSMQGSGEKLFF.